This TCR beta chain was sequenced for a study of blood T cell repertoires in COVID-19. Background on the study: Researchers got acute and convalescent COVID-19 samples from the United States, Italy and Spain. PBMCs, B-cell-depleted T cells, or T cells were the source of the cDNA or gDNA that made up the material.

The CDR3 contains 14 residues. Germline values: CDR1 MNHEY, CDR2 SVGAGI. V dropped 7 bases and J dropped 9; count of bases not matched to a gene: 10. The authors' processing: Nucleated cell counts were estimated from reference gene primer amplification. This table comes from immunoSEQ multiplex PCR, and its TCRdb copy is limited to in-frame clones, with some not included. V, J and clone size derive from that table, while D and trimming were established from the DNA sequence. Among hundreds of thousands of clones listed, 80% to 90% were seen once. The chain joins TRBV6-5 to TRBJ2-1, with TRBD2 identical over 9 bases. This clonotype originated in an older woman with COVID-19, enrolled during active disease. The sequenced sample was peripheral blood. DNA of the CDR3: TGTGCCAGCACTCTGGCCAGCGGGAGGACTGAGCAGTTCTTC. Its protein is CASTLASGRTEQFF.